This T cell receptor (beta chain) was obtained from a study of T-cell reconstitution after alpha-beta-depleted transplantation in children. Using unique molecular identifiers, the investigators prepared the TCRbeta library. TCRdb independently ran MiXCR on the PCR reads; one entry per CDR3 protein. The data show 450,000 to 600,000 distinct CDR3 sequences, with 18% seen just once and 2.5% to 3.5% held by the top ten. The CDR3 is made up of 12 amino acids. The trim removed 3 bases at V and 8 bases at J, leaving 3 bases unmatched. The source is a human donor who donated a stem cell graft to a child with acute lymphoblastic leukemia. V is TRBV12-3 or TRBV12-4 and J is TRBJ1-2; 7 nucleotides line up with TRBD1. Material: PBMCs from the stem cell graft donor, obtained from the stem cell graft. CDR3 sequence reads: CASSFEGAGYTF. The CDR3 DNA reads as TGTGCCAGCAGTTTCGAGGGGGCAGGCTACACCTTC.